This T cell receptor (beta chain) was profiled in a study of T cells in Graves' hyperthyroidism and ophthalmopathy (dated by TCRdb to about 2019). Some background on the complete study: Peripheral blood samples were taken at the time of initial diagnosis, prior to any treatment. To identify TCR V-J signatures that set the groups apart, the researchers used a discovery cohort of 100 patients, made up of some 41 with Graves' ophthalmopathy and 57 with stable Graves' hyperthyroidism. Whether ophthalmopathy could be predicted prospectively was tested in an independent validation cohort made up of roughly 20 hyperthyroidism patients plus 17 patients who later progressed to ophthalmopathy. The 75 to 100 discovery patients were divided at random into training and test sets in a 7:3 ratio. In about 6 Graves' hyperthyroidism patients, the study also compared T-cell repertoires from thyroid tissue with T-cell repertoires from blood. After sampling, hyperthyroidism patients received methimazole starting at 30 mg daily, and ophthalmopathy patients received high-dose intravenous methylprednisolone. According to the paper, TCR Vbeta CDR3 sequencing was carried out on some 130 peripheral blood samples, which came from some 41 ophthalmopathy, fewer than 80 hyperthyroidism and some 17 progressor patients. On the study overall, not on this receptor specifically: In validation, the model predicted progression to ophthalmopathy a median of 6.5 months before onset, with 65% to 71% sensitivity and roughly 72% specificity. Most expanded thyroid clonotypes (frequency above 0.001) were also found in blood, which suggests that blood repertoires may mirror thyroid immune responses. Ophthalmopathy was separated from stable hyperthyroidism by a 13 V-J signature model, with 85% to 90% sensitivity and just over 81% specificity obtained in cross-validation and 80%/75% obtained in testing. No statistical method was used to set the sample size in advance, and investigators knew the group allocation.

Amplification of TCR beta CDR3 regions was carried out from RNA transcripts. The TCR CDR3 was subjected to a first round of RT-PCR using the HTBI primer set and the Qiagen OneStep RT-PCR kit. The libraries were constructed in a second round of multiplex PCR and then size-selected and purified. The libraries were sequenced on an Illumina HiSeq2000 using paired-end 100 bp reads. The original methods were these. Raw data were processed with SOAPnuke, discarding reads with adapters, uncalled bases, mean Phred below 15, or no exact constant-primer or identifier match. COPE v1.2.5 was used to merge high-quality paired reads, and clonotypes were defined as unique nucleotide sequences. MiTCR v1.1 was used to align clonotypes to the IMGT TRBV, TRBD and TRBJ reference segments. Only V-J combinations with frequency above 0.0001, covering roughly 99% of repertoires, were analysed. The TCS score was defined as the ratio of F50 (clonal expansion) to E x V (chaos), calculated using BLOSUM62-based TCRdist between CDR3 peptides within each V-J. Welch's t-statistics and random forest reduced several hundred V-J features to about 13, which were used in a naive Bayes classifier (R e1071). In-frame beta chains were kept once TCRdb had trimmed the public reads at Q25 with fastp and called clones with MiXCR. Each record represents a unique CDR3 protein, reported with the most common genes and DNA among its rows. The V and J calls, along with clone size, are taken from TCRdb and not from the paper's own processing. In this sample the table shows under 350,000 distinct CDR3 sequences, roughly 20% of which occur a single time. Under 55% of the sample is in the top ten clones.

CDR1 and CDR2 were assigned from the germline V gene (reference sequence) as DFQATT and SNEGSKA. The junction carries 16 bases between V and J, which are trimmed by 3 bases and 5 bases respectively. The CDR3 contains 15 residues, cysteine and phenylalanine counted. Just CDR3 DNA is preserved here, 45 bases in frame from base 1. This clonotype was counted only a few times. Which antigen it targets is not known. No base qualities exist here, and no much larger clone lies one base off it. Graves' hyperthyroidism was defined as stable when no progression to ophthalmopathy occurred over 18 months of follow-up. The hyperthyroidism patients were between 18 and 65 years old and newly diagnosed, with a disease duration of less than 2 months. Exclusion was applied to patients with uncontrolled infections, other autoimmune diseases, pregnancy or lactation. Diagnoses were established on the basis of clinical symptoms, serum thyroxine and TRAb, thyroid ultrasound, and orbital computed tomography. PBMCs were isolated from about 9.2 ml of fresh peripheral blood by Ficoll-Paque density gradient centrifugation. Trizol reagent was used to extract total RNA, and RNA quality was then checked on an Agilent 2100 Bioanalyzer.

Sequencing was performed on blood. The sequence joins TRBV20-1 to TRBJ2-2; TRBD1 could be the D gene, as 8 bases match. The receptor was isolated from a woman between 50 and 59 years old with Graves' hyperthyroidism. The DNA sequence follows: TGCAGTGCTAGTAGAAACAGGGGGGGAACCGGGGAGCTGTTTTTT. Its amino acids are CSASRNRGGTGELFF.